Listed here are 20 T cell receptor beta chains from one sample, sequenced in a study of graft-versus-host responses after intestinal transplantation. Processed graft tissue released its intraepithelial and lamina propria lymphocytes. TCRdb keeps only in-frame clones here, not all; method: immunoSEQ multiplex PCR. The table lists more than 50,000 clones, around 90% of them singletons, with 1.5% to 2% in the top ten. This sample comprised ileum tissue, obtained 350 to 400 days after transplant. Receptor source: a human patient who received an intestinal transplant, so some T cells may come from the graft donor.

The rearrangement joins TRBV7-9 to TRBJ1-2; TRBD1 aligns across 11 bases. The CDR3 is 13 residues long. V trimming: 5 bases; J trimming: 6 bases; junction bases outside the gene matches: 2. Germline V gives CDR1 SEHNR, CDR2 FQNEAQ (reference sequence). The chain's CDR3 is CASSPGQGDGYTF. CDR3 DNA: TGTGCCAGCAGCCCGGGACAGGGGGATGGCTACACCTTC.

CDR3 DNA: TGTGCCAGCAGCTTGGGGTCTCCAAGGGACTACGAGCAGTACTTC. Protein sequence: CASSLGSPRDYEQYF. This chain connects TRBV5-4 to TRBJ2-7, with D uncertain. This CDR3 comprises 15 residues. V was pared by 0 bases and J by 3 bases, with 13 bases between. Germline V gives CDR1 SGHNT, CDR2 YYREEE (reference sequence).

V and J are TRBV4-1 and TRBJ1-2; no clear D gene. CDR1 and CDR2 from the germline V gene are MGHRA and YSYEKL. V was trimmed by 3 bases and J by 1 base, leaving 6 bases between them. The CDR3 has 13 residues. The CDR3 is CASSHVNNYGYTF. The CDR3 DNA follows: TGCGCCAGCAGCCACGTTAATAACTATGGCTACACCTTC.

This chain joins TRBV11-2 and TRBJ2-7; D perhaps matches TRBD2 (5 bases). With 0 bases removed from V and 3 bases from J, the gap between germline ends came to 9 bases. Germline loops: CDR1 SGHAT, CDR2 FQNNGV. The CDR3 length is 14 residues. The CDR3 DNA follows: TGTGCCAGCAGCTTAGATTGGGAGATCTACGAGCAGTACTTC. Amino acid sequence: CASSLDWEIYEQYF. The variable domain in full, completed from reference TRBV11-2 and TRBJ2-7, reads EAGVAQSPRYKIIEKRQSVAFWCNPISGHATLYWYQQILGQGPKLLIQFQNNGVVDDSQLPKDRFSAERLKGVDSTLKIQPAKLEDSAVYLCASSLDWEIYEQYFGPGTRLTVT.

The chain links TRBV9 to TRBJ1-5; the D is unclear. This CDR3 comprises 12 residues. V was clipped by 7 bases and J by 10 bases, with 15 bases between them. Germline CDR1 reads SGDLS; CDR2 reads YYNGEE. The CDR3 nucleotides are TGTGCCAGCGGAGCTCTCGCAGGACCCCAGCATTTT. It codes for CASGALAGPQHF. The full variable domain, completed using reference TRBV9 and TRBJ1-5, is DSGVTQTPKHLITATGQRVTLRCSPRSGDLSVYWYQQSLDQGLQFLIQYYNGEERAKGNILERFSAQQFPDLHSELNLSSLELGDSALYFCASGALAGPQHFGDGTRLSIL.

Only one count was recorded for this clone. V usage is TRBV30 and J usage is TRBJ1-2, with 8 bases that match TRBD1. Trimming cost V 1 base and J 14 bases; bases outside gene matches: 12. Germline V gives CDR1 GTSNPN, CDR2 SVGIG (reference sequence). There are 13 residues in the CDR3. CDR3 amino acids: CAWSAGQAPGYTF. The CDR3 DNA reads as TGTGCCTGGAGTGCGGGACAGGCACCCGGGTATACCTTC.

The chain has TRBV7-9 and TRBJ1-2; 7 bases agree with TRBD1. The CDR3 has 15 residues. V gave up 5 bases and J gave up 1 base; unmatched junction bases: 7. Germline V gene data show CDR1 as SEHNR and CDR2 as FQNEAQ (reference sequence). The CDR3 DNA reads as TGTGCCAGCAGCGATGCGGGACAGTTTAACTATGGCTACACCTTC. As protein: CASSDAGQFNYGYTF.

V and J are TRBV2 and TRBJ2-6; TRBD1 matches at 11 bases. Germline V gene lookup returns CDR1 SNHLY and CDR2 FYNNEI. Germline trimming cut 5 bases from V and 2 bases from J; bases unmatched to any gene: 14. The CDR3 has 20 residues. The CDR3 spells CASSNHILGQGGPGANVLTF. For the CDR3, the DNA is TGTGCCAGCAGTAATCACATATTGGGACAGGGGGGTCCTGGGGCCAACGTCCTGACTTTC.

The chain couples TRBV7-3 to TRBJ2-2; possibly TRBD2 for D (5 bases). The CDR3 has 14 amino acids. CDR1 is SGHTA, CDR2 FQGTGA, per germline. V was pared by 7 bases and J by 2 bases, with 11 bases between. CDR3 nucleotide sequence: TGTGCCAGCATGCGGCTAGCCAACACCGGGGAGCTGTTTTTT. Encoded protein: CASMRLANTGELFF.

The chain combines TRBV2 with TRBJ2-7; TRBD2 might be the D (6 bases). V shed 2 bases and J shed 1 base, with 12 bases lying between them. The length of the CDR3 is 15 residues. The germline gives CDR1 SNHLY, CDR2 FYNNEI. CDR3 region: CASSENPGESYEQYF. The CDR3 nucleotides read TGTGCCAGCAGTGAAAATCCGGGGGAATCCTACGAGCAGTACTTC.

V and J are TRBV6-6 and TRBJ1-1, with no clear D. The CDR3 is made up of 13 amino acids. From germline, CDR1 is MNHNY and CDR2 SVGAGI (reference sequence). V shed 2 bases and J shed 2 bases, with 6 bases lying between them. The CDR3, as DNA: TGTGCCAGCAGTTACAGCAGTAACACTGAAGCTTTCTTT. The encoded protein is CASSYSSNTEAFF.

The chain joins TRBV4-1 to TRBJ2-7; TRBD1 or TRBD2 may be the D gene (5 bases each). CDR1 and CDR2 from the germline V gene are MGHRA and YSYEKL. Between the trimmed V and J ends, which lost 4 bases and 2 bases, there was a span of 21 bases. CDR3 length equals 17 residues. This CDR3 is CASSPGPPGTTAYEQYF. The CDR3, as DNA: TGCGCCAGCAGCCCCGGCCCCCCCGGGACGACCGCCTACGAGCAGTACTTC.

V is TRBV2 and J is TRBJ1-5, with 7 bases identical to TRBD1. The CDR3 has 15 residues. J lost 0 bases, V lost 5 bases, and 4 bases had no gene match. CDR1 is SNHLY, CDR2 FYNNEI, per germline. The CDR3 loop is CASSSTGNSNQPQHF. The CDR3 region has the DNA TGTGCCAGCAGTTCGACAGGGAATAGCAATCAGCCCCAGCATTTT.

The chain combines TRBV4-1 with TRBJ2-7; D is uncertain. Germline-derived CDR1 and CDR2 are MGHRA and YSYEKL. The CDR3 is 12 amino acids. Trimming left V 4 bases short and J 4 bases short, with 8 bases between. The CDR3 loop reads CASSPDGYEQYF. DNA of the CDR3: TGCGCCAGCAGCCCTGATGGATACGAGCAGTACTTC.

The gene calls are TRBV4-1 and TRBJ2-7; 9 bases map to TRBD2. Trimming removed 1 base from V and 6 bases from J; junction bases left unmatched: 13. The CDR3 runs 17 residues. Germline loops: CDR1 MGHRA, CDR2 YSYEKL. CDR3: CASSQAVTSGGLVEQYF. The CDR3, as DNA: TGCGCCAGCAGCCAAGCCGTGACTAGCGGCGGCCTGGTCGAGCAGTACTTC.

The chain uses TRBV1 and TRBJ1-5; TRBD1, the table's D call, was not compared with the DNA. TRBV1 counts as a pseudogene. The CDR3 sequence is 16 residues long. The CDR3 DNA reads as TGCACCAGCAGCCGACGGGACAGGGGAGACAATCAGCCCCAGCATTTT. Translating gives CTSSRRDRGDNQPQHF.

CDR3 amino acids: CASSYSVRVNGELFF. The DNA for the CDR3 is TGTGCCAGCAGTTACTCCGTCAGGGTTAACGGGGAGCTGTTTTTT. The chain carries TRBV6-5 and TRBJ2-2; possibly TRBD1 for D (5 bases). With 0 bases removed from V and 7 bases from J, the gap between germline ends came to 12 bases. The germline gives CDR1 MNHEY, CDR2 SVGAGI. This CDR3 spans 15 amino acids.

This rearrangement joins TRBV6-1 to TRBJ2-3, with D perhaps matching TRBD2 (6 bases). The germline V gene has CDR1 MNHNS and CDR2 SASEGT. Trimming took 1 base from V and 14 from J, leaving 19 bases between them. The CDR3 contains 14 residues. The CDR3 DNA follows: TGTGCCAGCAGTGAAGAGTGGGACTCCGTTGATTCGTATTTT. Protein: CASSEEWDSVDSYF.

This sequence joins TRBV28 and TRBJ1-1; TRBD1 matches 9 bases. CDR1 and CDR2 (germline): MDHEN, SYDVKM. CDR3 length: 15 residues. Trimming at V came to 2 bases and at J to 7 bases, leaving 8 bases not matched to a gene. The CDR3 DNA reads TGTGCCAGCAGTTTAGGGGGACAGGGTGCGGGTGAAGCTTTCTTT. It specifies CASSLGGQGAGEAFF.

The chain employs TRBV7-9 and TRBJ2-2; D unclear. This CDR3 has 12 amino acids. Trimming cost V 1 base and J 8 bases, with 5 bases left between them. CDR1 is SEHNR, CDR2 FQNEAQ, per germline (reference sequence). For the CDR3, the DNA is TGTGCCAGCAGCTTAGAATTGGGGGAGCTGTTTTTT. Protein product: CASSLELGELFF.